This passage covers 13 T cell receptor beta chains from one sample sequenced in a study of cytomegalovirus exposure and HLA in healthy donors. This PCR relied on a set of 60 Vbeta primers and 13 Jbeta primers. Here immunoSEQ multiplex PCR was the method, and the copy in TCRdb shows in-frame clones only, minus some. The sample holds 75,000 to 90,000 clones, 74% seen once. Input material: PBMCs. These receptors were taken from a man between 25 and 39 years old in good health and CMV-seropositive.

This chain connects TRBV29-1 to TRBJ2-5; D call uncertain. This CDR3 has 12 residues. Germline lookup yields CDR1 SQVTM and CDR2 ANQGSEA. The germline V and J ends were trimmed by 5 bases and 1 base, with 8 bases remaining between them. The CDR3 DNA reads TGCAGCGTTAAAGCTAGCCAAGAGACCCAGTACTTC. Encoded protein: CSVKASQETQYF.

The chain links TRBV7-3 to TRBJ2-1; a weak D match, TRBD2 (5 bases). Trimming left V 1 base short and J 8 bases short, with 9 bases between. This CDR3 has 13 residues. Germline assignment: CDR1 SGHTA and CDR2 FQGTGA. As DNA, the CDR3 is TGTGCCAGCAGCTTAAGTCACGGGGATGAGCAGTTCTTC. The encoded protein is CASSLSHGDEQFF.

The chain recombines TRBV27 with TRBJ2-5; the D gene is possibly TRBD2 (5 bases). This CDR3 comprises 13 residues. Germline-derived CDR1 and CDR2 are MNHEY and SMNVEV (reference sequence). V shed 6 bases and J shed 5 bases, with 13 bases lying between them. The CDR3 nucleotides read TGTGCCAGCAGGGTGGATCGGGGTGAGACCCAGTACTTC. This codes for CASRVDRGETQYF.

The J gene is TRBJ1-1, the V gene TRBV10-3, with 9 bases fitting TRBD1. Germline V gives CDR1 ENHRY, CDR2 SYGVKD. CDR3 length equals 14 residues. V shed 5 bases and J 8 bases; nucleotides not matched to a gene: 9. The CDR3 is CAISPKSGQGEAFF. The CDR3 region has the DNA TGTGCCATCAGTCCTAAGAGCGGACAGGGGGAAGCTTTCTTT.

This clone was observed a few times. V and J are TRBV9 and TRBJ1-1; D gene ambiguous. V was pared by 0 bases and J by 6 bases, with 9 bases between. Germline V CDR1 and CDR2: SGDLS, YYNGEE. The CDR3 extends over 13 amino acids. The CDR3 sequence is CASSVALAAEAFF. CDR3 coding DNA: TGTGCCAGCAGCGTAGCTTTGGCGGCTGAAGCTTTCTTT.

This clone has just one count. The rearrangement joins TRBV30 to TRBJ2-5, with a tentative D call TRBD1 (6 bases). The V gene's germline CDR1 is GTSNPN and CDR2 SVGIG (reference sequence). The germline V and J ends were trimmed by 1 base and 2 bases, with 11 bases remaining between them. The CDR3 runs 14 residues. CDR3 sequence reads: CAWSALGQQETQYF. The CDR3 DNA reads TGTGCCTGGAGTGCTCTCGGACAGCAAGAGACCCAGTACTTC.

The rearrangement uses TRBV30 and TRBJ2-4; a weak D match, TRBD1 (6 bases). Germline CDR1 is GTSNPN and CDR2 is SVGIG (reference sequence). Trimming removed 5 bases from V and 3 bases from J, with 20 bases in between. The CDR3 is 16 residues long. The CDR3: CAWGRRGQLGKNIQYF. The CDR3 nucleotides are TGTGCCTGGGGCAGAAGAGGACAGCTTGGCAAAAACATTCAGTACTTC.

The chain employs TRBV30 and TRBJ2-1; a weak D match, TRBD1 (6 bases). The CDR3 loop spans 12 amino acids. Germline V gene data show CDR1 as GTSNPN and CDR2 as SVGIG (reference sequence). Trimming removed 3 bases at V and 9 bases at J, with 12 bases between. The CDR3 loop is CAWSRGYGEQFF. For the CDR3, the DNA is TGTGCCTGGAGCAGGGGTTACGGTGAGCAGTTCTTC.

The chain joins TRBV30 to TRBJ1-1; D remains ambiguous. V was cut by 3 bases and J by 2 bases, with 13 bases left in between. Per germline, CDR1 GTSNPN and CDR2 SVGIG (reference sequence). CDR3 size: 14 residues. The CDR3 sequence: CAWRRPGINTEAFF. Written as DNA, the CDR3 is TGTGCCTGGAGGCGCCCGGGAATTAACACTGAAGCTTTCTTT.

The chain uses TRBV6-1 and TRBJ2-7, with 11 bases fitting TRBD1. The V segment lost 5 bases and the J segment 6 bases; nucleotides outside the gene matches: 6. Per germline, CDR1 MNHNS and CDR2 SASEGT. This CDR3 has 14 residues. CDR3 loop: CASSTGQGVGEQYF. Here the CDR3 DNA reads TGTGCCAGCAGTACGGGACAGGGGGTTGGCGAGCAGTACTTC.

This clone has only one observation. This chain joins TRBV28 and TRBJ1-4, with TRBD1 matching 8 bases. This CDR3 has 15 amino acids. Germline V lookup: CDR1 MDHEN, CDR2 SYDVKM. V trimming: 5 bases; J trimming: 6 bases; junction bases outside the gene matches: 8. CDR3 amino acids: CASSTYGQGDEKLFF. The DNA for the CDR3 is TGTGCCAGCAGTACATACGGACAGGGTGATGAAAAACTGTTTTTT. The variable domain in full, with the rest retrieved from reference TRBV28 and TRBJ1-4, is DVKVTQSSRYLVKRTGEKVFLECVQDMDHENMFWYRQDPGLGLRLIYFSYDVKMKEKGDIPEGYSVSREKKERFSLILESASTNQTSMYLCASSTYGQGDEKLFFGSGTQLSVL.

This clone appeared once. The V and J genes are TRBV19 and TRBJ1-2, with D possibly matching TRBD1 (6 bases). The germline V gene has CDR1 LNHDA and CDR2 SQIVND (reference sequence). Trimming cost V 7 bases and J 3 bases, with 15 bases left between them. The CDR3 sequence is 14 residues long. CDR3 DNA: TGTGCCAGTACCCCGGACAGCGAGGACTATGGCTACACCTTC. Protein product: CASTPDSEDYGYTF.

V is TRBV11-2 and J is TRBJ1-1; D remains ambiguous. Between the trimmed V and J ends, which lost 0 bases and 5 bases, there was a span of 7 bases. The CDR3 length is 13 residues. Germline V gives CDR1 SGHAT, CDR2 FQNNGV. The CDR3 DNA reads as TGTGCCAGCAGCTTAGACCCTGAGACTGAAGCTTTCTTT. Protein sequence: CASSLDPETEAFF.